A single sample is the source of the 14 T cell receptor beta chains below, sequenced in a study of cytotoxic CD8 clonotypes in ibrutinib-treated CLL. Profiling relied on immunoSEQ multiplex PCR, and the TCRdb table lists in-frame clones only, not all of them. Among around 310,000 clones, 70% to 80% were seen once, and the ten largest hold over 5%. Sequences were derived from PBMCs, sampled before ibrutinib treatment. All receptors derive from a human donor with chronic lymphocytic leukemia.

The V gene is TRBV6-1, the J gene TRBJ1-5; possibly TRBD1 for D (5 bases). CDR3 length: 13 amino acids. The germline V gene has CDR1 MNHNS and CDR2 SASEGT. Trimming left V 7 bases short and J 3 bases short, with 10 bases between. The CDR3 sequence: CASISRANQPQHF. CDR3 sequence (DNA): TGTGCCAGCATCAGCAGGGCCAATCAGCCCCAGCATTTT.

The chain couples TRBV6-6 to TRBJ2-2; 10 bases line up with TRBD2. The CDR3 has 16 residues. V was clipped by 5 bases and J by 1 base; unmatched bases: 4. Germline V gene sequence: CDR1 MNHNY, CDR2 SVGAGI (reference sequence). The CDR3 region has the DNA TGTGCCAGCAGTAACGGACTAGCGGTGAACACCGGGGAGCTGTTTTTT. Protein sequence: CASSNGLAVNTGELFF.

The chain joins TRBV9 to TRBJ1-2; no clear D. CDR3 size: 14 residues. The V gene's germline CDR1 is SGDLS and CDR2 YYNGEE. V gave up 0 bases and J gave up 2 bases, with 8 bases separating them. CDR3 in amino acids: CASSVGRRNYGYTF. The CDR3 region has the DNA TGTGCCAGCAGCGTAGGTCGGCGGAACTATGGCTACACCTTC.

This sequence joins TRBV4-2 and TRBJ2-5; 9 bases match TRBD1. The CDR3 is 17 amino acids. The V gene end was trimmed by 0 bases and the J gene end by 5 bases; junction bases not matched to a gene: 10. CDR1 is LGHNA and CDR2 is YNFKEQ in the germline V gene. Here the CDR3 DNA reads TGTGCCAGCAGCCAAGACCACAACAGGGGGCGGTATGAGACCCAGTACTTC. As protein: CASSQDHNRGRYETQYF.

This clone has just a few counts. V and J are TRBV2 and TRBJ1-5, with a weak D call TRBD1 (5 bases). V was shortened by 2 bases and J by 1 base, with 9 bases between the two germline ends. Germline assignment: CDR1 SNHLY and CDR2 FYNNEI. The CDR3 is 15 amino acids. CDR3 sequence (DNA): TGTGCCAGCAGTGAAATGACAGTAAGCAATCAGCCCCAGCATTTT. It encodes CASSEMTVSNQPQHF.

The chain uses TRBV15 and TRBJ2-7; possible D gene TRBD1, 6 bases. Deletions cut 0 bases from V and 2 bases from J, with 14 bases between. Per germline, CDR1 LNHNV and CDR2 YYDKDF (reference sequence). CDR3 size: 16 residues. CDR3 sequence: CATSRDFGTSTYEQYF. CDR3 in DNA: TGTGCCACCAGCAGAGATTTCGGGACATCGACCTACGAGCAGTACTTC. The entire variable domain, with the rest obtained from reference TRBV15 and TRBJ2-7, is as follows: DAMVIQNPRYQVTQFGKPVTLSCSQTLNHNVMYWYQQKSSQAPKLLFHYYDKDFNNEADTPDNFQSRRPNTSFCFLDIRSPGLGDTAMYLCATSRDFGTSTYEQYFGPGTRLTVT.

This sequence joins TRBV7-6 and TRBJ2-3; maybe TRBD1 (6 bases). The germline V gene encodes CDR1 SGHVS and CDR2 FNYEAQ. The CDR3 totals 12 residues. The V gene lost 5 bases and the J gene lost 6 bases, with 9 bases spanning the gap. Here the CDR3 reads CASSIQGDTQYF. As DNA, the CDR3 is TGTGCCAGCAGCATCCAGGGGGATACGCAGTATTTT.

The chain links TRBV25-1 to TRBJ2-5, with a weak D call TRBD2 (5 bases). Germline lookup yields CDR1 MGHDK and CDR2 SYGVNS. The CDR3 has 15 residues. The V end was cut by 2 bases, the J end by 1 base, with 11 bases between. As DNA, the CDR3 is TGTGCCAGCAGTGAACTGGCAGGAGGCCAAGAGACCCAGTACTTC. This sequence encodes CASSELAGGQETQYF. Filled out from reference TRBV25-1 and TRBJ2-5, the complete variable domain reads EADIYQTPRYLVIGTGKKITLECSQTMGHDKMYWYQQDPGMELHLIHYSYGVNSTEKGDLSSESTVSRIRTEHFPLTLESARPSHTSQYLCASSELAGGQETQYFGPGTRLLVL.

This chain connects TRBV6-6 to TRBJ2-5; 9 bases match TRBD2. The CDR3 spans 15 residues. CDR1 is MNHNY and CDR2 is SVGAGI in the germline V gene (reference sequence). V gave up 5 bases and J gave up 7 bases; unmatched junction bases: 11. The CDR3 nucleotides are TGTGCCAGCAGTGGGATTAGGCGGGAGGGCTGGACCCAGTACTTC. Translated: CASSGIRREGWTQYF.

V usage is TRBV11-2 and J usage is TRBJ2-7, with 10 nucleotides matching TRBD1. Losses at the gene ends were 3 bases for V and 0 bases for J; bases not matched to a gene: 8. This CDR3 spans 17 amino acids. The germline V gene encodes CDR1 SGHAT and CDR2 FQNNGV. CDR3 in DNA: TGTGCCAGCAGCTTGACAGGGGGCATGCGAAACTCCTACGAGCAGTACTTC. It encodes CASSLTGGMRNSYEQYF.

The V call is TRBV7-9, the J call TRBJ2-7, with D tentatively TRBD1 (6 bases). Germline values: CDR1 SEHNR, CDR2 FQNEAQ (reference sequence). The ends were cut back, 6 bases at V and 2 bases at J, with 20 bases in the middle. This CDR3 contains 16 residues. The CDR3 DNA sequence: TGTGCCAGCAGTACCCCCCCCGGGACAAATGCCTACGAGCAGTACTTC. Translating gives CASSTPPGTNAYEQYF.

The J gene is TRBJ1-5, the V gene TRBV15; possibly TRBD1 for D (5 bases). This CDR3 contains 15 residues. The V end was cut by 8 bases, the J end by 3 bases, with 17 bases between. Germline lookup yields CDR1 LNHNV and CDR2 YYDKDF (reference sequence). CDR3 residues: CATGRGAHVNQPQHF. The DNA of the CDR3 is TGTGCCACCGGAAGAGGGGCCCATGTCAATCAGCCCCAGCATTTT.

The V call is TRBV7-9, the J call TRBJ1-2; weak D call: TRBD1 (5 bases). CDR1 is SEHNR and CDR2 is FQNEAQ in the germline V gene (reference sequence). There are 14 residues in the CDR3. Trimming stripped 0 bases from V and 7 bases from J, with 12 bases between. The chain's CDR3 is CASSLALNGGGYTF. CDR3 DNA sequence: TGTGCCAGCAGCTTAGCCCTAAATGGGGGTGGCTACACCTTC.

The chain couples TRBV5-1 to TRBJ2-5; no firm D call. Trimming pared 2 bases from V and 4 bases from J, leaving 12 bases between. This CDR3 is built from 14 residues. Germline CDR1 reads SGHRS; CDR2 reads YFSETQ. CDR3 coding DNA: TGCGCCAGCAGCTTTGACCCTAACCCAGAGACCCAGTACTTC. Translation: CASSFDPNPETQYF.